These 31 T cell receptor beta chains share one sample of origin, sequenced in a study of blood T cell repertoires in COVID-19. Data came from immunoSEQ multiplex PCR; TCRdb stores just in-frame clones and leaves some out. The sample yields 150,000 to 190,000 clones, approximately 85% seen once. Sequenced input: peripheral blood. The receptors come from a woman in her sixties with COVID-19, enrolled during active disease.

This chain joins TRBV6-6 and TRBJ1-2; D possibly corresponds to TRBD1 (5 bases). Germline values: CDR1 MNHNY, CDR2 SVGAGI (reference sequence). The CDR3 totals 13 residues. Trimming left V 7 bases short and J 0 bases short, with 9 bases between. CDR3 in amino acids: CASTRQPNYGYTF. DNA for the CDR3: TGTGCCAGCACCCGACAGCCTAACTATGGCTACACCTTC.

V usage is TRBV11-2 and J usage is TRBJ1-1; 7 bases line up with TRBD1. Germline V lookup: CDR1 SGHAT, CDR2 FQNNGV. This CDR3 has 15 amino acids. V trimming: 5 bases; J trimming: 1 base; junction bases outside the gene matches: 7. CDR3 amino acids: CASSPGQFSNTEAFF. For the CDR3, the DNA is TGTGCCAGCAGCCCGGGACAGTTCTCGAACACTGAAGCTTTCTTT.

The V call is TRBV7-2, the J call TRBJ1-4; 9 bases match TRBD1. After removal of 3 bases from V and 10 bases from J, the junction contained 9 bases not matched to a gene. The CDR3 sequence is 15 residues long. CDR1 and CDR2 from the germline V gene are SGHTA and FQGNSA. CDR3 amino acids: CASSFTSDRGGKLFF. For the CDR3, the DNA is TGTGCCAGCAGCTTTACTTCGGACAGGGGTGGAAAACTGTTTTTT.

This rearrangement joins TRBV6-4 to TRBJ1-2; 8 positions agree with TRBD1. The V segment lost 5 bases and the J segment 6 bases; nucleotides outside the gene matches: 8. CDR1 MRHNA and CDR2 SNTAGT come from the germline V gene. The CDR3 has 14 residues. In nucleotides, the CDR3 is TGTGCCAGCAGTTTGCACAGGGGGTCGGATGGCTACACCTTC. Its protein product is CASSLHRGSDGYTF.

The CDR3 bases are TGCGCCAGCAGCCCGACAGGGGTGTACCAAGAGACCCAGTACTTC. Protein product: CASSPTGVYQETQYF. V gene TRBV5-1 combines with J gene TRBJ2-5; 8 positions agree with TRBD1. Germline V gene lookup returns CDR1 SGHRS and CDR2 YFSETQ. The CDR3 contains 15 residues. V was pared by 4 bases and J by 0 bases, with 5 bases of the junction left unmatched.

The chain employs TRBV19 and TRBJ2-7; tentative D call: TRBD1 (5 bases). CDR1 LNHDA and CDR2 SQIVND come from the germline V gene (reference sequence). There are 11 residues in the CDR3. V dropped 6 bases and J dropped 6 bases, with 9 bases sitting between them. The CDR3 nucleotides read TGTGCCAGTAGGCAGGGCGGCGAGCAGTACTTC. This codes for CASRQGGEQYF.

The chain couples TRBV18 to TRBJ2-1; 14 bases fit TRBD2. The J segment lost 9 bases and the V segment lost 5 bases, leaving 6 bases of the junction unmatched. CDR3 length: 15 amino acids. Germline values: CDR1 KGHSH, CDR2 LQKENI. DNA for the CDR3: TGTGCCAGCTCAGCGGGACTAGCGGGAGTGGCTGAGCAGTTCTTC. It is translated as CASSAGLAGVAEQFF.

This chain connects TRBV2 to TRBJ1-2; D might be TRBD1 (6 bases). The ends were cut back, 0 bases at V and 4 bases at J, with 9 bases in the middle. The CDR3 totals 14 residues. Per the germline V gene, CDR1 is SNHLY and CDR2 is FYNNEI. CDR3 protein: CASSEARGSYGYTF. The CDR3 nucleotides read TGTGCCAGCAGTGAAGCAAGGGGGTCCTATGGCTACACCTTC.

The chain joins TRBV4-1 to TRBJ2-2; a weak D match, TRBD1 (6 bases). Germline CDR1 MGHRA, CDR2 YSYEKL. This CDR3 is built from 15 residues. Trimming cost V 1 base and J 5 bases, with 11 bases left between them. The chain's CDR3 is CASSQARTATGELFF. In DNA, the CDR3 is TGCGCCAGCAGCCAAGCCCGGACAGCAACCGGGGAGCTGTTTTTT.

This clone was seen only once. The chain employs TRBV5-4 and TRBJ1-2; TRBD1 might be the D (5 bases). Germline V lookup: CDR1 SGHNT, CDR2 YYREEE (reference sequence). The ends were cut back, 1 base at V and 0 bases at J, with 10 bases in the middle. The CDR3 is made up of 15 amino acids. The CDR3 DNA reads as TGTGCCAGCAGCTTGCGCGGGGCATCTAACTATGGCTACACCTTC. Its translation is CASSLRGASNYGYTF.

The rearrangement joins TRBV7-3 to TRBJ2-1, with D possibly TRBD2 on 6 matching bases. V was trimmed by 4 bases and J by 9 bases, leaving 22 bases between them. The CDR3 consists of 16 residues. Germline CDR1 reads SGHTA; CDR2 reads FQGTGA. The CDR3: CASSSNPSSEGSEQFF. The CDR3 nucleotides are TGTGCCAGCAGCTCAAACCCTAGCTCGGAGGGGAGTGAGCAGTTCTTC. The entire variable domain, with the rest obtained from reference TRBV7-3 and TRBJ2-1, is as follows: GAGVSQTPSNKVTEKGKYVELRCDPISGHTALYWYRQSLGQGPEFLIYFQGTGAADDSGLPNDRFFAVRPEGSVSTLKIQRTERGDSAVYLCASSSNPSSEGSEQFFGPGTRLTVL.

The CDR3 DNA follows: TGTGCCAGCAGCCGCCCCGGAGGGAGCAATCAGCCCCAGCATTTT. Translated, it gives CASSRPGGSNQPQHF. The V call is TRBV28, the J call TRBJ1-5; D uncertain. Trimming stripped 6 bases from V and 1 base from J, with 13 bases between. Germline values: CDR1 MDHEN, CDR2 SYDVKM. This CDR3 contains 15 residues.

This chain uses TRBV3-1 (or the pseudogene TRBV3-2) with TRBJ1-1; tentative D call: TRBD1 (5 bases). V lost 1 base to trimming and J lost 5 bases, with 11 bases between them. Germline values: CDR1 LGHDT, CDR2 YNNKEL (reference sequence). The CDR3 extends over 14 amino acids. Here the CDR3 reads CASSQGQLGTEAFF. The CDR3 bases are TGTGCCAGCAGCCAAGGACAGTTAGGGACTGAAGCTTTCTTT.

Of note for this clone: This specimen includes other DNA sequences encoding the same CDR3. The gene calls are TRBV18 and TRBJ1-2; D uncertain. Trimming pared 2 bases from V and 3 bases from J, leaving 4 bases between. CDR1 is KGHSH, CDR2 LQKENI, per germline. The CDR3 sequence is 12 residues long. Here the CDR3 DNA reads TGTGCCAGCTCACCAACTGACTATGGCTACACCTTC. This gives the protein CASSPTDYGYTF.

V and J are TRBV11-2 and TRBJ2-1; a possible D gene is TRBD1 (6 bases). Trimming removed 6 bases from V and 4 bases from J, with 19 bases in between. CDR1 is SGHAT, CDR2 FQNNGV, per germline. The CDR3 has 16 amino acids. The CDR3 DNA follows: TGTGCCAGCAGTCCTGACAGGCCCGGTGAGTACAATGAGCAGTTCTTC. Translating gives CASSPDRPGEYNEQFF.

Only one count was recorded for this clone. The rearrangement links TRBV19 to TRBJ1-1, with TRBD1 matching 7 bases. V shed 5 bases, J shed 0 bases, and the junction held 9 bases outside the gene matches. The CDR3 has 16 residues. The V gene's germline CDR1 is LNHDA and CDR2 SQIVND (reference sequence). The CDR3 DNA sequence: TGTGCCAGTAGTTCCCAGGGGGGACGCATGAACACTGAAGCTTTCTTT. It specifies CASSSQGGRMNTEAFF.

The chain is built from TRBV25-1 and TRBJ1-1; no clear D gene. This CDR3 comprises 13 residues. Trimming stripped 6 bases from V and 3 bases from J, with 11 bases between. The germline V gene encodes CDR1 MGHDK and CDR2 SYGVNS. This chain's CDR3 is CASRSSGDTEAFF. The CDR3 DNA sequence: TGTGCCAGCAGATCCAGCGGGGACACTGAAGCTTTCTTT.

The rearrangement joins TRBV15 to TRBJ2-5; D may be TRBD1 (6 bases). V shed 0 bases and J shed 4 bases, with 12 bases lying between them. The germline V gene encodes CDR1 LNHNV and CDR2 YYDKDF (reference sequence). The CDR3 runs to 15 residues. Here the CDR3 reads CATSRDRGLRETQYF. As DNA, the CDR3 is TGTGCCACCAGCAGAGATAGGGGGTTACGAGAGACCCAGTACTTC. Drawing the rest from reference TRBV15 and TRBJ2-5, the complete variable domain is DAMVIQNPRYQVTQFGKPVTLSCSQTLNHNVMYWYQQKSSQAPKLLFHYYDKDFNNEADTPDNFQSRRPNTSFCFLDIRSPGLGDTAMYLCATSRDRGLRETQYFGPGTRLLVL.

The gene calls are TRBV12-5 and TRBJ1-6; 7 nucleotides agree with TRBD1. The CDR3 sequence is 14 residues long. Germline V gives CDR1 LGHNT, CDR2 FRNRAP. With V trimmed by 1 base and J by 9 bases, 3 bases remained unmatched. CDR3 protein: CASGLGQGSSPLHF. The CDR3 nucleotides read TGTGCTAGTGGTTTGGGACAGGGTAGTTCACCCCTCCACTTT.

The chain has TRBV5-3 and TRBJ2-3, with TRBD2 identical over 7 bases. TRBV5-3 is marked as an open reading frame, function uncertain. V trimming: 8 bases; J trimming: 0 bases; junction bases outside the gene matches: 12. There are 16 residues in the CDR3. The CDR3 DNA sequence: TGTGCCAGGTGGGAGGGGCAGAGAATAAGCACAGATACGCAGTATTTT. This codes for CARWEGQRISTDTQYF.

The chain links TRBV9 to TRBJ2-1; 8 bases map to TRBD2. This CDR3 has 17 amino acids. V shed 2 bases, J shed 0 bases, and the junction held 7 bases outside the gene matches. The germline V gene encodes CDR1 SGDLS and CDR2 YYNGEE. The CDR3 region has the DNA TGTGCCAGCAGCGTTTTCACTAGCGGCAGCTCCTACAATGAGCAGTTCTTC. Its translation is CASSVFTSGSSYNEQFF.

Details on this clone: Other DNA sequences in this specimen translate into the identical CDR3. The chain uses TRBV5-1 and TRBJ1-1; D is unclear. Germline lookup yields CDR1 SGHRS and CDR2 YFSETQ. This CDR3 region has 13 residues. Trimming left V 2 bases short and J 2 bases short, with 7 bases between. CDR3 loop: CASSFEGNTEAFF. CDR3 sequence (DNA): TGCGCCAGCAGCTTCGAGGGAAACACTGAAGCTTTCTTT. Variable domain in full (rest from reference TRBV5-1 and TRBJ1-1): KAGVTQTPRYLIKTRGQQVTLSCSPISGHRSVSWYQQTPGQGLQFLFEYFSETQRNKGNFPGRFSGRQFSNSRSEMNVSTLELGDSALYLCASSFEGNTEAFFGQGTRLTVV.

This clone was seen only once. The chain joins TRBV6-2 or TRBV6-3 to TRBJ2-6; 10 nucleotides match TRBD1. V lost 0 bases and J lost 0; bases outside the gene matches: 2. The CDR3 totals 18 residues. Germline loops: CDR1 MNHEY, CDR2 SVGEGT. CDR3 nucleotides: TGTGCCAGCAGTTACTCGGGACAGGGGCCCTCTGGGGCCAACGTCCTGACTTTC. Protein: CASSYSGQGPSGANVLTF.

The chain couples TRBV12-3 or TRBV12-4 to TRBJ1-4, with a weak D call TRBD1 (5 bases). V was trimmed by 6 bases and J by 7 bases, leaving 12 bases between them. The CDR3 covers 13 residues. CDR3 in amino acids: CASSPGTVEKLFF. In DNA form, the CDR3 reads TGTGCCAGCAGCCCCGGGACTGTTGAAAAACTGTTTTTT.

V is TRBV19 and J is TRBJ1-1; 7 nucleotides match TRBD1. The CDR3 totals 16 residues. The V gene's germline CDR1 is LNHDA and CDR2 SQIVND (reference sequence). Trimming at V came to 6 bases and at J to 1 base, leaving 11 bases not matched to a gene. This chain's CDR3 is CASRTRGGRANTEAFF. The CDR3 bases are TGTGCCAGTAGAACCAGAGGGGGCAGGGCGAACACTGAAGCTTTCTTT.

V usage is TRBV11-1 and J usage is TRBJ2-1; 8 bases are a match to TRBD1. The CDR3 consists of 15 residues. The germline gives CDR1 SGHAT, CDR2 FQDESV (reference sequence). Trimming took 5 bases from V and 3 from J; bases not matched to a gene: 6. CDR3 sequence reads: CASSPRQGNYNEQFF. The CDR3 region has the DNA TGTGCCAGCAGCCCAAGACAGGGGAACTACAATGAGCAGTTCTTC.

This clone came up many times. CDR3 amino acids: CASSFGQGKGTNEKLFF. The CDR3 bases are TGTGCCAGCAGCTTCGGACAGGGGAAGGGAACTAATGAAAAACTGTTTTTT. This rearrangement joins TRBV7-9 to TRBJ1-4; 9 bases map to TRBD1. Germline V gives CDR1 SEHNR, CDR2 FQNEAQ (reference sequence). The CDR3 consists of 17 residues. J gave up 1 base and V 3 bases, and 6 bases lay outside the gene matches.

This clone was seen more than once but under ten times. The CDR3 reads CASNHGQGGNTIYF. DNA for the CDR3: TGTGCCAGCAACCACGGACAGGGGGGAAACACCATATATTTT. The rearrangement uses TRBV25-1 and TRBJ1-3; 9 nucleotides line up with TRBD1. Losses at the gene ends were 7 bases for V and 4 bases for J; bases not matched to a gene: 5. This CDR3 region has 14 residues. The germline gives CDR1 MGHDK, CDR2 SYGVNS.

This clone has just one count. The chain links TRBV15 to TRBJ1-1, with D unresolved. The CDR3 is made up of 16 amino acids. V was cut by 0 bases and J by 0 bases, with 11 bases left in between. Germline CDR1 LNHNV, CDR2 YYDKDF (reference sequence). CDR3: CATSRDQRQMNTEAFF. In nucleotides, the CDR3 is TGTGCCACCAGCAGAGATCAGAGACAAATGAACACTGAAGCTTTCTTT.

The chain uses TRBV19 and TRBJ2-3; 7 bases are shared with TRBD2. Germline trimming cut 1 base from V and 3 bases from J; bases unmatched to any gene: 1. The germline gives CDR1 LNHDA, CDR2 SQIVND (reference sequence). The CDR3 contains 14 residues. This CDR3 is CASSIAGGTDTQYF. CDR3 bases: TGTGCCAGTAGTATAGCGGGGGGAACAGATACGCAGTATTTT. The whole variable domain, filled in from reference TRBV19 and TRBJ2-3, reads DGGITQSPKYLFRKEGQNVTLSCEQNLNHDAMYWYRQDPGQGLRLIYYSQIVNDFQKGDIAEGYSVSREKKESFPLTVTSAQKNPTAFYLCASSIAGGTDTQYFGPGTRLTVL.

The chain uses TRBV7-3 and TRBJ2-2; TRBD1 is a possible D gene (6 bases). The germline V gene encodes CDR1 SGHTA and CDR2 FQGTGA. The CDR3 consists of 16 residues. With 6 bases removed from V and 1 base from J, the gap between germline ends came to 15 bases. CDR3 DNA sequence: TGTGCCAGCAGGCGGAATCCGGGACAGAACACCGGGGAGCTGTTTTTT. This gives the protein CASRRNPGQNTGELFF.